The 7 T cell receptor beta chains below all came from one sample that was sequenced in a study of long-term antiretroviral therapy in people with HIV. Sequencing used immunoSEQ v3.0 at survey level. The assay was immunoSEQ multiplex PCR, and TCRdb's table has in-frame clones only and misses some. Of some 26,000 clones listed, about 80% are singletons. The source was unsorted PBMCs, collected 1.1 years before starting antiretroviral therapy. The receptor source for this set is a woman aged 40 to 49 with HIV.

The CDR3 loop reads CASSLRGGKVYEQYF. The CDR3 DNA reads TGTGCCAGCAGCTTAAGGGGGGGGAAGGTGTACGAGCAGTACTTC. The chain has TRBV7-2 and TRBJ2-7, with D maybe TRBD2 (7 bases). Trimming removed 2 bases at V and 4 bases at J, with 15 bases between. This CDR3 spans 15 amino acids. CDR1 is SGHTA and CDR2 is FQGNSA in the germline V gene.

Only one count was recorded for this clone. This chain connects TRBV19 to TRBJ2-3; D gene ambiguous. Trimming took off 3 bases at V and 3 bases at J, with 7 bases between the two ends. The CDR3 contains 13 residues. The germline V gene has CDR1 LNHDA and CDR2 SQIVND (reference sequence). CDR3 loop: CASSISVTDTQYF. DNA for the CDR3: TGTGCCAGTAGTATTTCCGTGACAGATACGCAGTATTTT.

The chain has TRBV5-6 and TRBJ2-7; the match to TRBD2 covers 10 bases. J gave up 3 bases and V 1 base, and 4 bases lay outside the gene matches. Germline values: CDR1 SGHDT, CDR2 YYEEEE. This CDR3 has 15 residues. The CDR3 spells CASSLSGGAVYEQYF. For the CDR3, the DNA is TGTGCCAGCAGCTTGAGCGGGGGGGCCGTCTACGAGCAGTACTTC.

The CDR3 DNA follows: TGTGCCAGCCAAATACAGAGTTCTAGCAATCAGCCCCAGCATTTT. This sequence encodes CASQIQSSSNQPQHF. The chain recombines TRBV19 with TRBJ1-5; D gene uncertain. The V gene lost 9 bases and the J gene lost 0 bases, with 15 bases spanning the gap. Germline CDR1 is LNHDA and CDR2 is SQIVND (reference sequence). This CDR3 is built from 15 residues.

V is TRBV7-9 and J is TRBJ1-3, with a weak D call TRBD1 (5 bases). V lost 1 base and J lost 3, with 7 bases in between. Germline V gives CDR1 SEHNR, CDR2 FQNEAQ (reference sequence). The CDR3 runs 14 residues. CDR3 amino acids: CASSLEGVGNTIYF. The CDR3 DNA reads TGTGCCAGCAGCTTAGAAGGGGTTGGAAACACCATATATTTT.

The chain employs TRBV10-2 and TRBJ2-1; D possibly corresponds to TRBD2 (6 bases). Germline CDR1 is WSHSY and CDR2 is SAAADI. CDR3 size: 15 residues. The V end lost 2 bases, the J end lost 1 base, and 9 bases lay between the germline ends. The CDR3 DNA sequence: TGCGCCAGCAGTGAGGTGGGGGGATCCTACAATGAGCAGTTCTTC. Protein product: CASSEVGGSYNEQFF.

The rearrangement joins TRBV9 to TRBJ1-3, with a possible D match to TRBD1 (6 bases). Germline CDR1 SGDLS, CDR2 YYNGEE. Trimming took 0 bases from V and 4 from J, leaving 14 bases between them. There are 16 residues in the CDR3. The CDR3 region is CASSVDPGARGNTIYF. The CDR3 coding sequence is TGTGCCAGCAGCGTAGACCCGGGGGCGCGGGGAAACACCATATATTTT.